This TCR beta chain is drawn from a study of cytomegalovirus exposure and HLA in healthy donors. With respect to this clone: Its matching antigen is unknown.

Use of 60 Vbeta and 13 Jbeta primers characterized the PCR. TCRdb keeps only in-frame clones here, not all; method: immunoSEQ multiplex PCR. The sample lists around 150,000 clones, roughly 87% occurring once. Sampled while nominally healthy, donors likely had unrecorded immune exposures. Broader study findings: Previous analysis showed most TCR beta V segments were productive about 87% or about 30% of the time. What a later analysis reportedly showed was that an Asian-associated ancestry cluster had fewer N-insertions than the roughly 670-donor mean. It was reportedly the case that the classifier diagnosed cytomegalovirus status with high specificity and sensitivity.

What was sequenced was PBMCs. The sequence was collected from a man aged 25-45 years in good health and CMV-seropositive.

In nucleotides, the CDR3 is TGTGCCAGCAGTTTATTCACTAGGACAGTTAAAGAGACCCAGTACTTC. It codes for CASSLFTRTVKETQYF. The rearrangement uses TRBV28 and TRBJ2-5, with D possibly being TRBD1 (6 bases). Looked up from germline, CDR1 is MDHEN and CDR2 is SYDVKM. V was trimmed by 1 base and J by 3 bases, leaving 15 bases between them. CDR3 length equals 16 residues.